One T cell receptor beta chain is described in this entry. Its matching antigen is unknown. Clones were sequenced by immunoSEQ multiplex PCR, and TCRdb holds only the in-frame ones, with some missing. In the table there are more than 2 million clones, about 95% of which are singletons. The V and J ends lost 4 bases and 1 base respectively, with 20 bases between them. CDR1 and CDR2 from the germline V gene are SNHLY and FYNNEI. CDR3 length equals 18 residues. The data stem from a study of shared clonotypes between healthy human individuals. About the research overall: Each donor's CD4 naive and CD4 memory cells filled three plates apiece, CD8 naive two, and CD8 memory one.

Broader study findings: Relative to clonotypes present in all four donors, those not shared had lower generation probabilities. Among four donors, roughly 5% of naive CD4 clonotypes were found in common.

CD45RO-negative, CCR7-positively selected cells formed the naive CD8 fraction, excluding terminally differentiated effector memory CD45RA+ cells. The sequencing input was naive CD8+ T cells sorted from blood. The source of this sequence is a man younger than 30 in good health. The chain employs TRBV2 and TRBJ2-1; the D call may be TRBD1 or TRBD2 (6 bases each). CDR3: CASSGAQGGTGSYNEQFF. The CDR3 bases are TGTGCCAGCAGTGGGGCACAGGGTGGGACTGGGTCCTACAATGAGCAGTTCTTC.